This paragraph reports one T cell receptor beta chain. Looked up from germline, CDR1 is MDHEN and CDR2 is SYDVKM. With 8 bases removed from V and 4 bases from J, the gap between germline ends came to 11 bases. The CDR3 runs 13 residues. This entry belongs to a study of blood T cell repertoires in COVID-19. About the research overall: PBMCs, B-cell-depleted T cells, or T cells were the source of the cDNA or gDNA that made up the material.

How the authors handled the data: By means of reference gene primer amplification, nucleated cell counts were estimated. This table comes from immunoSEQ multiplex PCR, and its TCRdb copy is limited to in-frame clones, with some not included. V and J calls and clone size are those listed in that table; D and trimming were worked out from the DNA. The table shows roughly 190,000 clones, with around 84% occurring only once. Sequencing was performed on peripheral blood. The sequence derives from a human donor in a cohort sampled during active COVID-19. The chain links TRBV28 to TRBJ2-2, with a possible D match to TRBD1 (5 bases). CDR3 in amino acids: CASPDTGTGELFF. CDR3 DNA: TGTGCCAGCCCGGACACGGGCACCGGGGAGCTGTTTTTT.